This entry lists 26 T cell receptor beta chains sequenced from one sample in a study of OX40 agonist ivuxolimab in advanced cancers. TCRdb's copy holds only in-frame clones and misses some; the assay was immunoSEQ multiplex PCR. The sample yields 34,000 or so clones, approximately 80% seen once. This sample comprised CD4+ or CD8+ T cells sorted from blood, obtained in a trial of the OX40 agonist ivuxolimab. The receptors stem from an adult with an advanced solid tumor such as melanoma, head and neck, liver or kidney cancer.

This rearrangement joins TRBV27 to TRBJ1-1; possibly TRBD1 for D (5 bases). The CDR3 covers 12 residues. Germline V gene data show CDR1 as MNHEY and CDR2 as SMNVEV (reference sequence). The V gene lost 2 bases and the J gene lost 8 bases, with 9 bases spanning the gap. As DNA, the CDR3 is TGTGCCAGCAGTTTAGGGACCCCAGAAGCTTTCTTT. Amino acid sequence: CASSLGTPEAFF.

V gene TRBV28 combines with J gene TRBJ1-1; perhaps TRBD1 as D (5 bases). Germline V gene data show CDR1 as MDHEN and CDR2 as SYDVKM. CDR3 size: 17 residues. Trimming removed 2 bases from V and 2 bases from J, with 18 bases in between. As DNA, the CDR3 is TGTGCCAGCAGTTTACCCCGACAGCAACCGGAAAACACTGAAGCTTTCTTT. Translation gives CASSLPRQQPENTEAFF.

V usage is TRBV6-5 and J usage is TRBJ1-1; D gene uncertain. Per the germline V gene, CDR1 is MNHEY and CDR2 is SVGAGI. The CDR3 is 13 residues long. V lost 2 bases to trimming and J lost 7 bases, with 11 bases between them. The CDR3 protein is CASSYGLTFEAFF. The CDR3 region has the DNA TGTGCCAGCAGTTACGGCTTGACATTTGAAGCTTTCTTT.

J is TRBJ1-1 and V is TRBV10-2; D is perhaps TRBD1 (5 bases). This CDR3 has 15 residues. Trimming shortened V by 6 bases and J by 6 bases, and 20 bases separated the two germline ends. The germline V gene encodes CDR1 WSHSY and CDR2 SAAADI. CDR3 coding DNA: TGCGCCAGCAGGGGGGGACTGGGAATTACCTCTGAAGCTTTCTTT. Translation: CASRGGLGITSEAFF.

J is TRBJ2-1 and V is TRBV5-1; 8 nucleotides align to TRBD1. In germline, CDR1 is SGHRS, CDR2 YFSETQ. The CDR3 runs to 15 residues. J gave up 6 bases and V 2 bases, and 7 bases lay outside the gene matches. CDR3 coding DNA: TGCGCCAGCAGCTTCGACAGGGGTCTGATCAATGAGCAGTTCTTC. Protein product: CASSFDRGLINEQFF.

J is TRBJ1-3 and V is TRBV7-3; the D gene is possibly TRBD1 (5 bases). This CDR3 is 15 amino acids long. In germline, CDR1 is SGHTA, CDR2 FQGTGA. Trimming stripped 2 bases from V and 2 bases from J, with 10 bases between. The CDR3 is CASSLQGKTGNTIYF. The CDR3 DNA follows: TGTGCCAGCAGCTTACAGGGTAAAACTGGAAACACCATATATTTT.

The chain carries TRBV14 and TRBJ2-1, with D perhaps TRBD1 (6 bases). Trimming pared 4 bases from V and 8 bases from J, leaving 27 bases between. CDR1 and CDR2 (germline): SGHDN, FVKESK. CDR3 length: 18 amino acids. The CDR3 DNA sequence: TGTGCCAGCAGCCTTTTCAGGTTAGGGACAAAGGGAACCGATGAGCAGTTCTTC. This gives the protein CASSLFRLGTKGTDEQFF.

This sequence joins TRBV9 and TRBJ1-3; unclear D gene. Per germline, CDR1 SGDLS and CDR2 YYNGEE. The CDR3 spans 14 residues. The germline V and J ends were trimmed by 3 bases and 3 bases, with 10 bases remaining between them. The DNA of the CDR3 is TGTGCCAGCAGCGCATCTCGGGGTGGAAACACCATATATTTT. Translated: CASSASRGGNTIYF.

The rearrangement uses TRBV6-5 and TRBJ1-1, with D hard to call. Germline values: CDR1 MNHEY, CDR2 SVGAGI. CDR3 length: 12 amino acids. Trimming cost V 5 bases and J 6 bases, with 10 bases left between them. The CDR3 is CASSPRTPEAFF. DNA of the CDR3: TGTGCCAGCAGTCCTAGGACGCCTGAAGCTTTCTTT.

V usage is TRBV7-8 and J usage is TRBJ1-2, with TRBD1 identical over 7 bases. Germline V gene data show CDR1 as SGHVS and CDR2 as FQNEAQ. After removal of 7 bases from V and 7 bases from J, the junction contained 12 bases not matched to a gene. The CDR3 loop spans 14 amino acids. The CDR3 DNA follows: TGTGCCAGCACCTCGAGGGGGCGCATAAGTGGCTACACCTTC. Protein product: CASTSRGRISGYTF. Supplemented by reference TRBV7-8 and TRBJ1-2, the full variable domain reads GAGVSQSPRYKVAKRGQDVALRCDPISGHVSLFWYQQALGQGPEFLTYFQNEAQLDKSGLPSDRFFAERPEGSVSTLKIQRTQQEDSAVYLCASTSRGRISGYTFGSGTRLTVV.

The V and J genes are TRBV5-6 and TRBJ1-1; possibly TRBD1 for D (5 bases). V gave up 6 bases and J gave up 11 bases, with 26 bases separating them. CDR3 length: 15 amino acids. Germline CDR1 is SGHDT and CDR2 is YYEEEE. The CDR3 reads CASMPAAGTRAGAFF. The CDR3 DNA reads as TGTGCCAGCATGCCCGCGGCAGGGACCCGGGCAGGGGCTTTCTTT.

A note on this clone: The junction shows a germline mismatch at one end, possibly a read error. The CDR3 DNA sequence: TGTGCTAGTGGTTTGGGTGACCACTCCTACAGTGAGCAGTTCTTC. Its protein product is CASGLGDHSYSEQFF. The V gene is TRBV12-5, the J gene TRBJ2-1; unclear D gene. The CDR3 totals 15 residues. Per the germline V gene, CDR1 is LGHNT and CDR2 is FRNRAP.

The rearrangement uses TRBV29-1 and TRBJ1-1; 12 positions match TRBD1. The CDR3 has 15 amino acids. The V gene end was trimmed by 7 bases and the J gene end by 1 base; junction bases not matched to a gene: 7. Germline V gene data show CDR1 as SQVTM and CDR2 as ANQGSEA. CDR3 nucleotide sequence: TGCAGCGGGACCGGGACAGGGGGCTGGAACACTGAAGCTTTCTTT. As protein: CSGTGTGGWNTEAFF.

The J gene is TRBJ2-5, the V gene TRBV5-4, with TRBD2 identical over 7 bases. Germline values: CDR1 SGHNT, CDR2 YYREEE (reference sequence). This CDR3 has 16 residues. J lost 4 bases, V lost 3 bases, and 12 bases had no gene match. The CDR3 region is CASSWGGPSGGETQYF. DNA for the CDR3: TGTGCCAGCAGCTGGGGGGGACCCTCTGGGGGAGAGACCCAGTACTTC.

The gene calls are TRBV6-5 and TRBJ1-3; no firm D call. Deletions cut 2 bases from V and 2 bases from J, with 7 bases between. This CDR3 has 14 residues. Germline assignment: CDR1 MNHEY and CDR2 SVGAGI. CDR3 sequence (DNA): TGTGCCAGCAGTTACGGGGAGACTGGAAACACCATATATTTT. Translation gives CASSYGETGNTIYF.

The V gene is TRBV5-1, the J gene TRBJ1-4, with 7 bases that match TRBD1. Germline V gene sequence: CDR1 SGHRS, CDR2 YFSETQ. This CDR3 contains 17 residues. The J segment lost 5 bases and the V segment lost 4 bases, leaving 14 bases of the junction unmatched. The CDR3 region has the DNA TGCGCCAGCAGCCTCCGGGACAGACAAAAGGGGAATGAAAAACTGTTTTTT. Protein: CASSLRDRQKGNEKLFF.

The chain combines TRBV21-1 with TRBJ2-5; the table's D call, TRBD2, was not checked against the DNA. TRBV21-1 is a recognized pseudogene. The CDR3 is 14 amino acids. Here the CDR3 reads CASSKTPGIETQYF. The DNA of the CDR3 is TGTGCCAGCAGCAAAACCCCGGGGATAGAGACCCAGTACTTC.

The CDR3 is CASSRRDRGIGELFF. CDR3 DNA: TGTGCCAGCAGCCGCCGGGACAGGGGAATCGGGGAGCTGTTTTTT. The chain joins TRBV5-4 to TRBJ2-2; TRBD1 matches at 10 bases. The V gene end was trimmed by 4 bases and the J gene end by 7 bases; junction bases not matched to a gene: 7. The V gene's germline CDR1 is SGHNT and CDR2 YYREEE (reference sequence). The CDR3 runs to 15 residues. Supplemented by reference TRBV5-4 and TRBJ2-2, the full variable domain reads ETGVTQSPTHLIKTRGQQVTLRCSSQSGHNTVSWYQQALGQGPQFIFQYYREEENGRGNFPPRFSGLQFPNYSSELNVNALELDDSALYLCASSRRDRGIGELFFGEGSRLTVL.

The V gene is TRBV6-1, the J gene TRBJ1-5; D is unresolved. The CDR3 spans 14 residues. Germline values: CDR1 MNHNS, CDR2 SASEGT. V was clipped by 7 bases and J by 4 bases, with 14 bases between them. The CDR3 sequence is CASTSVQVNQPQHF. CDR3 DNA sequence: TGTGCCAGCACGTCGGTGCAAGTAAATCAGCCCCAGCATTTT.

The chain employs TRBV11-1 and TRBJ2-6; D gene uncertain. The CDR3 runs 16 residues. In germline, CDR1 is SGHAT, CDR2 FQDESV (reference sequence). Trimming pared 0 bases from V and 0 bases from J, leaving 6 bases between. In nucleotides, the CDR3 is TGTGCCAGCAGCTTAGCAGTTGTCTCTGGGGCCAACGTCCTGACTTTC. Translated, it gives CASSLAVVSGANVLTF.

The chain recombines TRBV5-6 with TRBJ1-2; D is uncertain. Germline V lookup: CDR1 SGHDT, CDR2 YYEEEE. This CDR3 has 11 amino acids. Trimming shortened V by 0 bases and J by 7 bases, and 4 bases separated the two germline ends. The chain's CDR3 is CASSLGGGYTF. DNA of the CDR3: TGTGCCAGCAGCTTGGGAGGTGGCTACACCTTC. Supplemented by reference TRBV5-6 and TRBJ1-2, the full variable domain reads DAGVTQSPTHLIKTRGQQVTLRCSPKSGHDTVSWYQQALGQGPQFIFQYYEEEERQRGNFPDRFSGHQFPNYSSELNVNALLLGDSALYLCASSLGGGYTFGSGTRLTVV.

This chain connects TRBV19 to TRBJ2-7; D is tentatively TRBD1 or TRBD2 (5 bases each). The CDR3 runs to 12 residues. CDR1 LNHDA and CDR2 SQIVND come from the germline V gene (reference sequence). Trimming stripped 9 bases from V and 3 bases from J, with 12 bases between. CDR3 amino acids: CASRDVGYEQYF. CDR3 nucleotide sequence: TGTGCCAGCCGGGACGTAGGCTACGAGCAGTACTTC. Combining the CDR3 with reference TRBV19 and TRBJ2-7 gives the whole variable domain DGGITQSPKYLFRKEGQNVTLSCEQNLNHDAMYWYRQDPGQGLRLIYYSQIVNDFQKGDIAEGYSVSREKKESFPLTVTSAQKNPTAFYLCASRDVGYEQYFGPGTRLTVT.

The V and J genes are TRBV6-1 and TRBJ1-4; D possibly corresponds to TRBD1 (6 bases). Trimming took off 10 bases at V and 2 bases at J, with 11 bases between the two ends. This CDR3 contains 13 residues. Germline CDR1 reads MNHNS; CDR2 reads SASEGT. DNA for the CDR3: TGTGCCACTTACAGGGACACTAATGAAAAACTGTTTTTT. It translates to CATYRDTNEKLFF.

The chain employs TRBV5-1 and TRBJ2-1; TRBD1 matches 8 bases. The CDR3 extends over 15 amino acids. CDR1 and CDR2 from the germline V gene are SGHRS and YFSETQ. Unmatched junction bases numbered 3, after V lost 4 bases and J lost 0 bases. The CDR3 spells CASSIGTGSYNEQFF. In nucleotides, the CDR3 is TGCGCCAGCAGCATTGGGACAGGCTCCTACAATGAGCAGTTCTTC.

A few counts support this clone. The chain recombines TRBV10-3 with TRBJ2-7; D is unclear. V lost 0 bases and J 4 bases, leaving 7 bases between the germline ends. The CDR3 has 13 amino acids. In germline, CDR1 is ENHRY, CDR2 SYGVKD. The CDR3 loop is CAISESMGYEQYF. The CDR3, as DNA: TGTGCCATCAGTGAGTCGATGGGGTACGAGCAGTACTTC.

This clone was recorded once. In nucleotides, the CDR3 is TGTGCCATCAGTGATACAGTATCTGCAGATACGCAGTATTTT. Translation: CAISDTVSADTQYF. The V and J genes are TRBV10-3 and TRBJ2-3; D is unresolved. The CDR3 has 14 residues. Germline lookup yields CDR1 ENHRY and CDR2 SYGVKD. V dropped 3 bases and J dropped 4 bases, with 11 bases sitting between them.